A single T cell receptor (beta chain) is shown here with its context. These data come from a study of T cells expressing NK-cell markers. The overall study: Source material for TCR beta repertoires consisted of sorted CD3+CD56+NKG2C+, CD3+CD56+NKG2C- and CD3+CD56-NKG2C+ T cells.

TCRdb reworked the 5' RACE reads into one entry per CDR3 protein, no DNA. This sample's clone table lists 160,000 or so distinct CDR3 sequences. The length of the CDR3 is 15 residues. The rearrangement links TRBV12-3 or TRBV12-4 to TRBJ2-1. The sample taken for sequencing was blood T cells: a sorted CD56 or NKG2C T cell subset, CD4+ or CD8+ T cells, or bulk PBMC T cells (not recorded which). This receptor was obtained from a woman between 18 and 69 years old in good health. The CDR3 sequence is CASSLAGSVGNEQFF.